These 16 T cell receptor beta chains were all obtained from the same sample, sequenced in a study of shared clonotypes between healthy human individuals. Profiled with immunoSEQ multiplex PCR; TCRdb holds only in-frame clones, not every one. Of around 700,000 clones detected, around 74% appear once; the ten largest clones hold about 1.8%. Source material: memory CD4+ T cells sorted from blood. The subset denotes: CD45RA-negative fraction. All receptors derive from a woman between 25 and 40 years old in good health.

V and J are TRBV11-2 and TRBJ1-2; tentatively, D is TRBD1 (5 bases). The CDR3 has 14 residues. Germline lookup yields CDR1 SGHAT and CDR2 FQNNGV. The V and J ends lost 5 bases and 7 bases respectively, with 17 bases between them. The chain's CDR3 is CASSRLEGRIGYTF. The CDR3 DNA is TGTGCCAGCAGCCGATTGGAGGGGCGAATTGGCTACACCTTC.

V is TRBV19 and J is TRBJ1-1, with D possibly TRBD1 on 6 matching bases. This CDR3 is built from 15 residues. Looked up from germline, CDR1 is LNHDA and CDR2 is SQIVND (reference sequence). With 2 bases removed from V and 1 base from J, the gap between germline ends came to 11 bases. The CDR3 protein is CASSIRAGENTEAFF. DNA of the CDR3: TGTGCCAGTAGTATAAGGGCAGGGGAGAACACTGAAGCTTTCTTT.

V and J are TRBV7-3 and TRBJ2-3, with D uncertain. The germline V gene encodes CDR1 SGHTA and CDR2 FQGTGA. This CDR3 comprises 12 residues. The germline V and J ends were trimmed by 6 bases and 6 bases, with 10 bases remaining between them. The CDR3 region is CASSPLGDTQYF. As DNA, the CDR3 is TGTGCCAGCAGTCCGCTGGGGGATACGCAGTATTTT. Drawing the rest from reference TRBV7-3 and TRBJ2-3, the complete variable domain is GAGVSQTPSNKVTEKGKYVELRCDPISGHTALYWYRQSLGQGPEFLIYFQGTGAADDSGLPNDRFFAVRPEGSVSTLKIQRTERGDSAVYLCASSPLGDTQYFGPGTRLTVL.

Here the CDR3 reads CASSSGTAQETQYF. CDR3 nucleotides: TGTGCCAGCAGCTCAGGGACTGCCCAGGAGACCCAGTACTTC. The V call is TRBV7-2, the J call TRBJ2-5, with a possible D match to TRBD2 (6 bases). The CDR3 sequence is 14 residues long. Between the trimmed V and J ends, which lost 4 bases and 5 bases, there was a span of 14 bases. Germline V gives CDR1 SGHTA, CDR2 FQGNSA.

CDR3 region: CASSLGATNEKLFF. For the CDR3, the DNA is TGTGCCAGCAGCTTGGGTGCCACTAATGAAAAACTGTTTTTT. J is TRBJ1-4 and V is TRBV5-4; D unclear. Germline CDR1 and CDR2: SGHNT and YYREEE (reference sequence). V was shortened by 0 bases and J by 2 bases, with 5 bases between the two germline ends. This CDR3 is 14 amino acids long.

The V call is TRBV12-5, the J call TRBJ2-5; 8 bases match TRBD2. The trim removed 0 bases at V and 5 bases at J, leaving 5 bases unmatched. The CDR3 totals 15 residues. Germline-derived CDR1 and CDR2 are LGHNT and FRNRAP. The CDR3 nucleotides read TGTGCTAGTGGTTTGGTTCCGGGACTAGAGGAGACCCAGTACTTC. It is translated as CASGLVPGLEETQYF.

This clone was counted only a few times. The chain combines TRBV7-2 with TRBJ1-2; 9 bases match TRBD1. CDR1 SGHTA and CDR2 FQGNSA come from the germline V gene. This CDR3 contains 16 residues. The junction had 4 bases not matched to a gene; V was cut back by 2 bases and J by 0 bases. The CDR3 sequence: CASSLPGTGSNYGYTF. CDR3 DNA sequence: TGTGCCAGCAGCTTACCAGGGACAGGGTCTAACTATGGCTACACCTTC.

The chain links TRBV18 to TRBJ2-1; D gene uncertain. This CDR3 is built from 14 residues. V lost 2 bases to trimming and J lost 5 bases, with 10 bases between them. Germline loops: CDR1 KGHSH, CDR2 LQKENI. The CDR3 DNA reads TGTGCCAGCTCACCAAGTTCAGAAAACAATGAGCAGTTCTTC. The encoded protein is CASSPSSENNEQFF.

CDR3 amino acids: CASTSILGNGYYEQYF. CDR3 nucleotides: TGTGCCAGCACCTCCATTCTGGGAAATGGCTACTACGAGCAGTACTTC. J is TRBJ2-7 and V is TRBV28; D gene ambiguous. With 7 bases removed from V and 3 bases from J, the gap between germline ends came to 22 bases. Germline V gene data show CDR1 as MDHEN and CDR2 as SYDVKM. The CDR3 covers 16 residues.

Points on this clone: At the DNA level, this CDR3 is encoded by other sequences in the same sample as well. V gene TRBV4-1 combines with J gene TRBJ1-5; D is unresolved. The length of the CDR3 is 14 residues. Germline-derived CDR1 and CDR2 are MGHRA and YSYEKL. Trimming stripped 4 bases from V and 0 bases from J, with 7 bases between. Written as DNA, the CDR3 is TGCGCCAGCAGCCGTGATAATAGCAATCAGCCCCAGCATTTT. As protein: CASSRDNSNQPQHF.

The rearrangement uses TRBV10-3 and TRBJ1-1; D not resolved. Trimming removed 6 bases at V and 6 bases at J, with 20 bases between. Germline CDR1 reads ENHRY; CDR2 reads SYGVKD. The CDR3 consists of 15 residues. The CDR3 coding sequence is TGTGCCATCAGCGATATAACGGGGAAAGGAGCTGAAGCTTTCTTT. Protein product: CAISDITGKGAEAFF.

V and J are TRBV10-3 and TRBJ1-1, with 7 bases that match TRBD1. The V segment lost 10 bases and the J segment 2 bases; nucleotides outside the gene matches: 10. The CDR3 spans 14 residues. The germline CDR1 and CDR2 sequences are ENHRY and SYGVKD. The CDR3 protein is CATQTGAINTEAFF. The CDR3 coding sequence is TGTGCCACCCAAACAGGGGCTATCAACACTGAAGCTTTCTTT.

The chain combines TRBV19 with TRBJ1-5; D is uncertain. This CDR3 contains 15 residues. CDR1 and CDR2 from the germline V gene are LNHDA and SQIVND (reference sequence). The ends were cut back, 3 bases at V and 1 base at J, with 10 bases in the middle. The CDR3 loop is CASSISGGSNQPQHF. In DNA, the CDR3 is TGTGCCAGTAGTATTTCGGGAGGGAGCAATCAGCCCCAGCATTTT.

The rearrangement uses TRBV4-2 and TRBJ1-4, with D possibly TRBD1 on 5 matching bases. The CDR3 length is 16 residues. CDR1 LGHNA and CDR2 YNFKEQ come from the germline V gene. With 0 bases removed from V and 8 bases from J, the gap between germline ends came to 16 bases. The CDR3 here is CASSQDPDSKREKLFF. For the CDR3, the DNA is TGTGCCAGCAGCCAAGATCCCGACAGCAAGAGAGAAAAACTGTTTTTT.

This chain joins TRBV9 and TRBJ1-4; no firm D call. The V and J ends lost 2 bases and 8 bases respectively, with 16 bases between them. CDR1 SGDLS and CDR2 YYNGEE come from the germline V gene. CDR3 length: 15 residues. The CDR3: CASSVDDTGWEKLFF. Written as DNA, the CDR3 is TGTGCCAGCAGCGTCGACGACACGGGGTGGGAAAAACTGTTTTTT.

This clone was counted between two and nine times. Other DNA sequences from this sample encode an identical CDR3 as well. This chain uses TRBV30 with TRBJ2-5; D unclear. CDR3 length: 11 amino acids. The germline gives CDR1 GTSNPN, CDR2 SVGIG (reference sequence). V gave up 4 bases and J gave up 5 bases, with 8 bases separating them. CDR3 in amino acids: CAWTVGETQYF. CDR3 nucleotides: TGTGCCTGGACTGTGGGGGAGACCCAGTACTTC.